This T cell receptor (beta chain) was sequenced for a study of cytomegalovirus exposure and HLA in healthy donors. Regarding the study as a whole: Three of the chains that were CMV-associated were confirmed in vitro to be specific for CMV antigens.

As for this clone: Its matching antigen is unknown.

This CDR3 has 13 amino acids. J lost 8 bases, V lost 5 bases, and 8 bases had no gene match. Germline V gives CDR1 SNHLY, CDR2 FYNNEI. Amplification used 60 Vbeta primers and 13 Jbeta primers. Assay used: immunoSEQ multiplex PCR; TCRdb lists only in-frame clones, some missing. The table includes 80,000 to 95,000 clones, about 68% detected once. The rearrangement uses TRBV2 and TRBJ1-2, with 7 bases fitting TRBD1. This receptor was obtained from a human donor in good health. Material: PBMCs. The CDR3 DNA follows: TGTGCCAGCAGTAACTACAGGGGCGGCGGCTACACCTTC. Translation: CASSNYRGGGYTF. The variable domain in full, with the rest retrieved from reference TRBV2 and TRBJ1-2, is EPEVTQTPSHQVTQMGQEVILRCVPISNHLYFYWYRQILGQKVEFLVSFYNNEISEKSEIFDDQFSVERPDGSNFTLKIRSTKLEDSAMYFCASSNYRGGGYTFGSGTRLTVV.